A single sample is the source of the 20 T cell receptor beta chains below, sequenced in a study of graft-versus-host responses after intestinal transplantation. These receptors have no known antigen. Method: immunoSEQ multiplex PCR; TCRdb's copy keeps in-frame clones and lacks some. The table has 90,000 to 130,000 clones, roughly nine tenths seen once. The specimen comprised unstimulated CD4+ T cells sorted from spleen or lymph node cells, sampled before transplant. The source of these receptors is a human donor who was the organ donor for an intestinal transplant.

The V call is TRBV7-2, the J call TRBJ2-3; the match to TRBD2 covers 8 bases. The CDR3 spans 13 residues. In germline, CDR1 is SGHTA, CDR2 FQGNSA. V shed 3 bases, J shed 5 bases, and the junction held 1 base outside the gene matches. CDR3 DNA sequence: TGTGCCAGCAGCTTGAGCGGGGGAGATACGCAGTATTTT. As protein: CASSLSGGDTQYF.

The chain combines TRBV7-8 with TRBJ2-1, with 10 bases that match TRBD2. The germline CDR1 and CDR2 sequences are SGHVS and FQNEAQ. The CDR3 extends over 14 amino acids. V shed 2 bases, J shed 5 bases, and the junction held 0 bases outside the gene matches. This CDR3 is CASSLLAGDNEQFF. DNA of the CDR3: TGTGCCAGCAGCTTACTAGCGGGAGACAATGAGCAGTTCTTC.

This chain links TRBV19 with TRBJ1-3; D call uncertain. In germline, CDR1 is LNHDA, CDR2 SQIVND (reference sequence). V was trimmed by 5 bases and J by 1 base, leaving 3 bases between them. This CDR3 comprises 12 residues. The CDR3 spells CASSQSGNTIYF. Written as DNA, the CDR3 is TGTGCCAGTAGTCAGTCTGGAAACACCATATATTTT. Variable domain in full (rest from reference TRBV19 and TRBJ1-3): DGGITQSPKYLFRKEGQNVTLSCEQNLNHDAMYWYRQDPGQGLRLIYYSQIVNDFQKGDIAEGYSVSREKKESFPLTVTSAQKNPTAFYLCASSQSGNTIYFGEGSWLTVV.

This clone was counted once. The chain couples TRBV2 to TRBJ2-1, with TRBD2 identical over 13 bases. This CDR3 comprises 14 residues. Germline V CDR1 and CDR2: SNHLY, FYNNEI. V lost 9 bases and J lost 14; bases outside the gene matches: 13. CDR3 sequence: CASFSRTSGRAEFF. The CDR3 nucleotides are TGTGCCAGTTTCTCCCGGACTAGCGGGAGAGCAGAGTTCTTC.

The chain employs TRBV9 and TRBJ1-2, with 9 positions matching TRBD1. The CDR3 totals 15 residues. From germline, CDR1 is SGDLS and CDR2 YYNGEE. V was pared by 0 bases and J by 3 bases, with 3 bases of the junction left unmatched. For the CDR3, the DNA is TGTGCCAGCAGCGTAGGGACAGGGGATGACTATGGCTACACCTTC. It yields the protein CASSVGTGDDYGYTF.

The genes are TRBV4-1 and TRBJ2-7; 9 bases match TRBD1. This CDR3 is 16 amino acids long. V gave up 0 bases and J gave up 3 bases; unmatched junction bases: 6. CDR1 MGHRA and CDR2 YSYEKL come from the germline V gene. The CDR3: CASSQDLGQGIYEQYF. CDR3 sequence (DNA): TGCGCCAGCAGCCAAGATCTTGGACAGGGGATCTACGAGCAGTACTTC.

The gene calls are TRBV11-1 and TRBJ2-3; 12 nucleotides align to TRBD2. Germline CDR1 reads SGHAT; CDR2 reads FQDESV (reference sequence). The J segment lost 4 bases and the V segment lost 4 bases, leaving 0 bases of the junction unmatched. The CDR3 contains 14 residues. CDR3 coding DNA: TGTGCCAGCAGCTCTAGCGGGAGGGCAGATACGCAGTATTTT. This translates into CASSSSGRADTQYF.

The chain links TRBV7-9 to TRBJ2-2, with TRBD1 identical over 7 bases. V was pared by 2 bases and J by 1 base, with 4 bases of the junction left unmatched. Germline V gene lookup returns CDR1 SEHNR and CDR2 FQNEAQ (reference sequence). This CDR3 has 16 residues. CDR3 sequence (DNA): TGTGCCAGCAGCTTATACCGGACAGGGAACACCGGGGAGCTGTTTTTT. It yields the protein CASSLYRTGNTGELFF.

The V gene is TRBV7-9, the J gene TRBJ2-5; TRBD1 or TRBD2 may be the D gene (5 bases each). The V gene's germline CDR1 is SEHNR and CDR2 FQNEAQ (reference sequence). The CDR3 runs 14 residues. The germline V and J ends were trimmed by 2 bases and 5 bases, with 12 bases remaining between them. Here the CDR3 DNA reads TGTGCCAGCAGCTTACGGGGCTTGGGGGAGACCCAGTACTTC. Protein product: CASSLRGLGETQYF.

CDR3 coding DNA: TGCGCCAGCAGCCAAGGGAGGATACAGAACAATGAGCAGTTCTTC. Its translation: CASSQGRIQNNEQFF. The V and J genes are TRBV4-3 and TRBJ2-1; the D gene is possibly TRBD2 (5 bases). The CDR3 contains 15 residues. V dropped 1 base and J dropped 5 bases, with 12 bases sitting between them. Germline V CDR1 and CDR2: LGHNA, YSLEER.

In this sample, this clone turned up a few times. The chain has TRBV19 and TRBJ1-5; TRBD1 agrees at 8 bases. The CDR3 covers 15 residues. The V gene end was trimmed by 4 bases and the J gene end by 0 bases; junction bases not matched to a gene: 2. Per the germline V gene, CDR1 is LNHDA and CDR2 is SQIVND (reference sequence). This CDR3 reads CASSNRGYSNQPQHF. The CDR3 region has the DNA TGTGCCAGTAGTAACAGGGGGTATAGCAATCAGCCCCAGCATTTT. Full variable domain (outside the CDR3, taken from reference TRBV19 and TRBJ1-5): DGGITQSPKYLFRKEGQNVTLSCEQNLNHDAMYWYRQDPGQGLRLIYYSQIVNDFQKGDIAEGYSVSREKKESFPLTVTSAQKNPTAFYLCASSNRGYSNQPQHFGDGTRLSIL.

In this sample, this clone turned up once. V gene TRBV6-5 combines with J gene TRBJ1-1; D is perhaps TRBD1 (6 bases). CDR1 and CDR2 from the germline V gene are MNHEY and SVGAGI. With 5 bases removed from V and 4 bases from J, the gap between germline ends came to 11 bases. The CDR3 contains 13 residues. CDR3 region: CASSGRGPTEAFF. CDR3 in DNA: TGTGCCAGCAGTGGCAGGGGTCCCACTGAAGCTTTCTTT.

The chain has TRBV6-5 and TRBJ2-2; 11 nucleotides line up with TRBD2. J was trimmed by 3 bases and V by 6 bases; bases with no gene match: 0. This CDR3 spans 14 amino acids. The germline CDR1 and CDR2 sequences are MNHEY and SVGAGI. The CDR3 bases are TGTGCCAGCAGACTAGCGGGAGACACCGGGGAGCTGTTTTTT. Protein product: CASRLAGDTGELFF.

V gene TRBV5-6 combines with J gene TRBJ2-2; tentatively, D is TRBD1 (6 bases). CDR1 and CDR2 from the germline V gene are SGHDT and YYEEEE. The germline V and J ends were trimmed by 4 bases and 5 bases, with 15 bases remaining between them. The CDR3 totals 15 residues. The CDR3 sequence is CASSVRDIRTGELFF. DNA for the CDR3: TGTGCCAGCAGCGTTCGGGACATTCGTACCGGGGAGCTGTTTTTT.

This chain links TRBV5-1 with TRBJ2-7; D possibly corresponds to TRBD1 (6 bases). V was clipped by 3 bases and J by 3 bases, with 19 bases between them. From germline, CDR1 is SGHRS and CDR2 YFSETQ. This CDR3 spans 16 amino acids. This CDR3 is CASSSKGHSTVYEQYF. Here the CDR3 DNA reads TGCGCCAGCAGCTCGAAGGGACATTCAACGGTCTACGAGCAGTACTTC.

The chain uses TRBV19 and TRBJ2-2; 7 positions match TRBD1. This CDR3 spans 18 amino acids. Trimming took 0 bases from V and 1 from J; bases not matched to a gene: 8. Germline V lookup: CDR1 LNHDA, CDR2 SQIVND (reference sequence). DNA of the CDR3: TGTGCCAGTAGTATAGACGCTTCCTGGACAGGGAACACCGGGGAGCTGTTTTTT. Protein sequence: CASSIDASWTGNTGELFF.

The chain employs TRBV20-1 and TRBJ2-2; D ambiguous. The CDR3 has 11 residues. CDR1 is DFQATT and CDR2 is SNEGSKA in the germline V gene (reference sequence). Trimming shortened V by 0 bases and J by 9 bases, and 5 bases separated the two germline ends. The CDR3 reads CSARDNWELFF. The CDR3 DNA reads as TGCAGTGCTAGAGATAACTGGGAGCTGTTTTTT.

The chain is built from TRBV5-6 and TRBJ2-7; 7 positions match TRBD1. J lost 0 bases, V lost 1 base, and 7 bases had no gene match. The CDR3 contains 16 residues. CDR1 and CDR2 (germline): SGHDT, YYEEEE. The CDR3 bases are TGTGCCAGCAGCTTGAATCGAAGGGGGCCCTCCTACGAGCAGTACTTC. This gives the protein CASSLNRRGPSYEQYF.

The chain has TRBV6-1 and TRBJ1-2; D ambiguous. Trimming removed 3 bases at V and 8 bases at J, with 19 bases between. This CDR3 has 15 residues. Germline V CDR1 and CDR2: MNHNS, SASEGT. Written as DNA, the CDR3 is TGTGCCAGCAGTGATACGTTACGGGCCCCGAGAGGCTACACCTTC. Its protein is CASSDTLRAPRGYTF.

The CDR3 bases are TGTGCCAGCAGTAAGGGACGGAGCTACGAGCAGTACTTC. Encoded protein: CASSKGRSYEQYF. The rearrangement joins TRBV6-6 to TRBJ2-7, with D tentatively TRBD1 or TRBD2 (5 bases each). The CDR3 is 13 amino acids. The germline V gene has CDR1 MNHNY and CDR2 SVGAGI (reference sequence). V gave up 5 bases and J gave up 3 bases, with 11 bases separating them.